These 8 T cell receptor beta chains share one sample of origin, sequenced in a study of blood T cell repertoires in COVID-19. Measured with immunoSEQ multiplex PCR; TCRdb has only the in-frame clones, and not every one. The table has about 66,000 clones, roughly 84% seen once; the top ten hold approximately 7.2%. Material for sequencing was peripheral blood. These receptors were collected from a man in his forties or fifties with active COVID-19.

In nucleotides, the CDR3 is TGTGCCAGCAGCCTCACAGGGACCTTTTCCTACAATGAGCAGTTCTTC. This translates into CASSLTGTFSYNEQFF. The chain has TRBV3-1 (or the pseudogene TRBV3-2) and TRBJ2-1; the D gene is possibly TRBD1 (6 bases). Trimming cost V 4 bases and J 1 base, with 14 bases left between them. The CDR3 is 16 amino acids. CDR1 is LGHDT and CDR2 is YNNKEL in the germline V gene (reference sequence).

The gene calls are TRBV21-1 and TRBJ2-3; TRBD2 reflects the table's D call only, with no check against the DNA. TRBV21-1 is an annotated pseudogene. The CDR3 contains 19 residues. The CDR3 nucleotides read TGTGCCAGCAGCAAACGGGCCTCTCGGCTAGCGATTAGCACAGATACGCAGTATTTT. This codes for CASSKRASRLAISTDTQYF.

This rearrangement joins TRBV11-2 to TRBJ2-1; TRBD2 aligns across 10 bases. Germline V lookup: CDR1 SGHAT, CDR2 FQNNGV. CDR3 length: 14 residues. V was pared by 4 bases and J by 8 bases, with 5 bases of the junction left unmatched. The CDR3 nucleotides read TGTGCCAGCAGCTCAACTAGCGGGGCTTATGAGCAGTTCTTC. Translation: CASSSTSGAYEQFF.

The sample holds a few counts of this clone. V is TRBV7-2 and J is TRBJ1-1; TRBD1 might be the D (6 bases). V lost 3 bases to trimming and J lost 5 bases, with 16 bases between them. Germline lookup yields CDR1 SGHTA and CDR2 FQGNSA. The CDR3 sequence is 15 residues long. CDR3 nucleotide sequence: TGTGCCAGCAGCTTGGACAGCCAGGCGTCGACTGAAGCTTTCTTT. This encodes CASSLDSQASTEAFF. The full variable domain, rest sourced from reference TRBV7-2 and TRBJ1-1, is GAGVSQSPSNKVTEKGKDVELRCDPISGHTALYWYRQSLGQGLEFLIYFQGNSAPDKSGLPSDRFSAERTGGSVSTLTIQRTQQEDSAVYLCASSLDSQASTEAFFGQGTRLTVV.

CDR3 residues: CASKPVRRGDTEAFF. The CDR3 region has the DNA TGTGCCAGCAAGCCCGTCCGTCGGGGGGACACTGAAGCTTTCTTT. The chain employs TRBV6-5 and TRBJ1-1; possibly TRBD1 for D (5 bases). V was clipped by 7 bases and J by 3 bases, with 18 bases between them. This CDR3 has 15 residues. Germline CDR1 and CDR2: MNHEY and SVGAGI.

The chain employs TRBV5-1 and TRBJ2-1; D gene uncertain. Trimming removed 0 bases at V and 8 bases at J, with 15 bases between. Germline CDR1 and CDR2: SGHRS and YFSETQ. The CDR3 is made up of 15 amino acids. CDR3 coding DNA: TGCGCCAGCAGCTTGGCGGCCGGGTCAAGCGATGAGCAGTTCTTC. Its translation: CASSLAAGSSDEQFF.

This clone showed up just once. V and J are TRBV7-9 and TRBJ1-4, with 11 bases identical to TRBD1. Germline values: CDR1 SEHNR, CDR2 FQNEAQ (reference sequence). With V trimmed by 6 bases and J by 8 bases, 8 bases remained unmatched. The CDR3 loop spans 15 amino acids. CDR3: CASRDTGQGAEKLFF. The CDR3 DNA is TGTGCCAGCAGAGATACTGGACAGGGGGCGGAAAAACTGTTTTTT.

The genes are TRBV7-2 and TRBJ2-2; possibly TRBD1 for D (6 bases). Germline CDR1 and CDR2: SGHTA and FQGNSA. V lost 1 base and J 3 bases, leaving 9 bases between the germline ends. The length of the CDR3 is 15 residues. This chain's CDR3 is CASSLGAGDTGELFF. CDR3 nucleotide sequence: TGTGCCAGCAGCTTAGGAGCAGGGGACACCGGGGAGCTGTTTTTT.